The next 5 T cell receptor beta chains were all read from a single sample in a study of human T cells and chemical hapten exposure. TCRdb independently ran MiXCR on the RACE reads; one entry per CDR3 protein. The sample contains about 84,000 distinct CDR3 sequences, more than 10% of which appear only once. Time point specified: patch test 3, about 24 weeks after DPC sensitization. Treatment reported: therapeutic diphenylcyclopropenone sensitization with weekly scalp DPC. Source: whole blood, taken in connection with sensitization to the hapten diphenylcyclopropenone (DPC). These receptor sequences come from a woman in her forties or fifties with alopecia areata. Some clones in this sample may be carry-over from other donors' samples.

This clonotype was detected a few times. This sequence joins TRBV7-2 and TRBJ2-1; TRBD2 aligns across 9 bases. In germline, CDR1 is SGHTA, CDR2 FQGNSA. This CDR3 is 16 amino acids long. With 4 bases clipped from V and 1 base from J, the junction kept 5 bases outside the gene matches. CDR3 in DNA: TGTGCCAGCAGCTCTCTTAGCGGGAGATCCTACAATGAGCAGTTCTTC. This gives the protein CASSSLSGRSYNEQFF. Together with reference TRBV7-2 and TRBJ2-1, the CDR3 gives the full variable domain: GAGVSQSPSNKVTEKGKDVELRCDPISGHTALYWYRQSLGQGLEFLIYFQGNSAPDKSGLPSDRFSAERTGGSVSTLTIQRTQQEDSAVYLCASSSLSGRSYNEQFFGPGTRLTVL.

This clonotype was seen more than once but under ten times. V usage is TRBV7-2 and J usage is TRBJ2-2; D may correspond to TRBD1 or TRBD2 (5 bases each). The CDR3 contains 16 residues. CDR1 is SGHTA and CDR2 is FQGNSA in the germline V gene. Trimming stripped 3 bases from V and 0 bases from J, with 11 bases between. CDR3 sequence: CASSFTGTTNTGELFF. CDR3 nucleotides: TGTGCCAGCAGCTTCACCGGGACGACGAACACCGGGGAGCTGTTTTTT.

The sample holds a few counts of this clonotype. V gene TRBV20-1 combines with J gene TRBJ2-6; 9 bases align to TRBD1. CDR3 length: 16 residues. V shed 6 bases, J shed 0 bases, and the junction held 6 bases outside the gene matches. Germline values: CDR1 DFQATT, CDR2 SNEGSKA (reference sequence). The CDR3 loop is CSARTGVLSGANVLTF. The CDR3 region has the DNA TGCAGTGCGAGGACAGGGGTCCTCTCTGGGGCCAACGTCCTGACTTTC.

CDR3 loop: CASRIWGSYEQYF. The CDR3 coding sequence is TGTGCCAGCCGAATTTGGGGATCCTACGAGCAGTACTTC. The rearrangement links TRBV12-3 or TRBV12-4 to TRBJ2-7; no reliable D call. Trimming stripped 8 bases from V and 1 base from J, with 12 bases between. The CDR3 spans 13 residues.

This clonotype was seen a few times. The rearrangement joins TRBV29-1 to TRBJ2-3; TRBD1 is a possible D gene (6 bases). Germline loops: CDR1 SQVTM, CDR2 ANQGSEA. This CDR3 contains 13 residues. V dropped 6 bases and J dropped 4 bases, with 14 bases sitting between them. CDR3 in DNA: TGCAGCGTGGGGGCGGAGGAGGCAGATACGCAGTATTTT. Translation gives CSVGAEEADTQYF.